The next 26 T cell receptor beta chains were all read from a single sample in a study of CD8+ T cells in alopecia areata. Treatment described: oral pan-JAK inhibitor, 5-10 mg twice daily. Extracted from the samples, RNA was reverse transcribed into cDNA to serve as the sequencing template. Profiling relied on immunoSEQ multiplex PCR, and the TCRdb table lists in-frame clones only, not all of them. The data hold 120,000 or so clones, with approximately 60% observed a single time. The sample was CD4+ T cells sorted from blood, taken at week 4, from a patient treated with tofacitinib. The receptors derive from a human donor with alopecia areata.

This sequence joins TRBV10-3 and TRBJ2-4, with a tentative D call TRBD2 (5 bases). From germline, CDR1 is ENHRY and CDR2 SYGVKD. This CDR3 comprises 15 residues. The germline V and J ends were trimmed by 3 bases and 0 bases, with 9 bases remaining between them. CDR3 residues: CAISDTGVAKNIQYF. CDR3 DNA: TGTGCCATCAGTGATACCGGGGTAGCCAAAAACATTCAGTACTTC.

This clone was seen more than once but under ten times. J is TRBJ2-7 and V is TRBV10-2, with a weak D call TRBD1 (6 bases). Trimming took off 5 bases at V and 2 bases at J, with 10 bases between the two ends. Germline CDR1 and CDR2: WSHSY and SAAADI. CDR3 size: 13 residues. CDR3 sequence reads: CASSFRGTYEQYF. The CDR3 coding sequence is TGCGCCAGCAGTTTCAGGGGTACCTACGAGCAGTACTTC.

V is TRBV19 and J is TRBJ1-5; weak D call: TRBD1 (5 bases). The ends were cut back, 0 bases at V and 7 bases at J, with 13 bases in the middle. Germline CDR1 reads LNHDA; CDR2 reads SQIVND (reference sequence). The CDR3 is 15 amino acids. CDR3 sequence (DNA): TGTGCCAGTAGTATAGAAGGGGATGGACTCCAGCCCCAGCATTTT. This translates into CASSIEGDGLQPQHF.

The chain recombines TRBV9 with TRBJ2-1; the match to TRBD1 covers 7 bases. The V gene end was trimmed by 3 bases and the J gene end by 10 bases; junction bases not matched to a gene: 1. The CDR3 length is 11 residues. Germline lookup yields CDR1 SGDLS and CDR2 YYNGEE. In DNA, the CDR3 is TGTGCCAGCAGCGGACAGGGAGAGCAGTTCTTC. The encoded protein is CASSGQGEQFF. Full variable domain (remainder filled in from reference TRBV9 and TRBJ2-1): DSGVTQTPKHLITATGQRVTLRCSPRSGDLSVYWYQQSLDQGLQFLIQYYNGEERAKGNILERFSAQQFPDLHSELNLSSLELGDSALYFCASSGQGEQFFGPGTRLTVL.

The chain has TRBV30 and TRBJ2-2; 9 positions agree with TRBD1. Germline V gene data show CDR1 as GTSNPN and CDR2 as SVGIG (reference sequence). This CDR3 has 14 amino acids. V shed 5 bases and J 6 bases; nucleotides not matched to a gene: 7. CDR3 sequence reads: CAWGVQGAPGELFF. In DNA, the CDR3 is TGTGCCTGGGGCGTACAGGGGGCTCCCGGGGAGCTGTTTTTT.

The rearrangement links TRBV30 to TRBJ1-2, with no clear D. With 4 bases removed from V and 5 bases from J, the gap between germline ends came to 17 bases. CDR1 and CDR2 from the germline V gene are GTSNPN and SVGIG (reference sequence). This CDR3 has 14 amino acids. CDR3: CAWIEPGIKYGYTF. CDR3 DNA sequence: TGTGCCTGGATCGAACCGGGAATCAAGTATGGCTACACCTTC.

This chain uses TRBV7-6 with TRBJ2-7; weak D call: TRBD2 (5 bases). V shed 2 bases and J shed 3 bases, with 14 bases lying between them. CDR1 SGHVS and CDR2 FNYEAQ come from the germline V gene. The CDR3 is 15 residues long. The CDR3 here is CASSLKGGPGYEQYF. The CDR3 nucleotides are TGTGCCAGCAGCTTAAAAGGAGGACCCGGCTACGAGCAGTACTTC.

This clone was recorded a few times. V is TRBV30 and J is TRBJ1-1; no clear D. Trimming removed 4 bases from V and 0 bases from J, with 9 bases in between. Per germline, CDR1 GTSNPN and CDR2 SVGIG (reference sequence). The CDR3 has 13 residues. As DNA, the CDR3 is TGTGCCTGGACGCGCTCCATGAACACTGAAGCTTTCTTT. Translating it yields CAWTRSMNTEAFF.

This clone was observed a few times. This sequence joins TRBV29-1 and TRBJ2-2, with unresolved D. The CDR3 length is 15 residues. Germline V gives CDR1 SQVTM, CDR2 ANQGSEA. V lost 2 bases, J lost 6 bases, and 16 bases lay in between. The DNA for the CDR3 is TGCAGCGTTGAATTATTACAGTGGGGTTCCGGGGAGCTGTTTTTT. Translating gives CSVELLQWGSGELFF.

Written as DNA, the CDR3 is TGTGCCAGCAGTTACGGTGGGGCTATCGATGAGCAGTTCTTC. It encodes CASSYGGAIDEQFF. The genes are TRBV6-6 and TRBJ2-1, with a weak D call TRBD1 (5 bases). CDR1 is MNHNY, CDR2 SVGAGI, per germline (reference sequence). There are 14 residues in the CDR3. V lost 2 bases and J 8 bases, leaving 13 bases between the germline ends.

This sequence joins TRBV5-6 and TRBJ1-6; TRBD1 might be the D (5 bases). V lost 0 bases and J lost 9, with 13 bases in between. Germline V gene data show CDR1 as SGHDT and CDR2 as YYEEEE. This CDR3 is 15 amino acids long. The CDR3 sequence is CASSLVGGGGSPLHF. The CDR3 DNA sequence: TGTGCCAGCAGCTTGGTGGGGGGTGGCGGTTCACCCCTCCACTTT.

The chain combines TRBV6-5 with TRBJ2-1, with a weak D call TRBD1 (6 bases). There are 14 residues in the CDR3. Germline assignment: CDR1 MNHEY and CDR2 SVGAGI. V was cut by 10 bases and J by 6 bases, with 19 bases left in between. Here the CDR3 DNA reads TGTGCCACCATGGGACATACGGGTTTCAATGAGCAGTTCTTC. As protein: CATMGHTGFNEQFF.

This clone turned up a few times. The chain carries TRBV29-1 and TRBJ2-3; tentatively, D is TRBD2 (6 bases). Germline loops: CDR1 SQVTM, CDR2 ANQGSEA. Deletions cut 0 bases from V and 6 bases from J, with 16 bases between. The CDR3 is made up of 15 amino acids. The CDR3 loop reads CSVEDTAGYGDTQYF. The CDR3 DNA is TGCAGCGTTGAAGATACGGCGGGATATGGGGATACGCAGTATTTT.

The chain carries TRBV5-1 and TRBJ1-5; D gene ambiguous. The V end was cut by 1 base, the J end by 0 bases, with 11 bases between. The CDR3 runs to 16 residues. CDR1 is SGHRS, CDR2 YFSETQ, per germline. CDR3 sequence reads: CASSLPAAYSNQPQHF. CDR3 DNA: TGCGCCAGCAGCTTGCCGGCGGCATATAGCAATCAGCCCCAGCATTTT. The full variable domain, completed using reference TRBV5-1 and TRBJ1-5, is KAGVTQTPRYLIKTRGQQVTLSCSPISGHRSVSWYQQTPGQGLQFLFEYFSETQRNKGNFPGRFSGRQFSNSRSEMNVSTLELGDSALYLCASSLPAAYSNQPQHFGDGTRLSIL.

This rearrangement joins TRBV4-3 to TRBJ2-3; 10 bases match TRBD2. Trimming removed 3 bases from V and 0 bases from J; junction bases left unmatched: 9. CDR1 LGHNA and CDR2 YSLEER come from the germline V gene. This CDR3 is 18 amino acids long. CDR3 in amino acids: CASSHQVLAGGSTDTQYF. The CDR3, as DNA: TGCGCCAGCAGCCATCAAGTTTTAGCGGGAGGAAGCACAGATACGCAGTATTTT.

This chain uses TRBV7-2 with TRBJ2-7, with 12 bases aligning to TRBD1. The CDR3 runs to 15 residues. The trim removed 5 bases at V and 5 bases at J, leaving 7 bases unmatched. Per the germline V gene, CDR1 is SGHTA and CDR2 is FQGNSA. CDR3 DNA sequence: TGTGCCAGCAGCCCTTCGGGACAGGGGGCAAACGAGCAGTACTTC. This codes for CASSPSGQGANEQYF.

This chain links TRBV20-1 with TRBJ1-2, with unresolved D. From germline, CDR1 is DFQATT and CDR2 SNEGSKA (reference sequence). Trimming removed 7 bases at V and 0 bases at J, with 6 bases between. This CDR3 spans 11 amino acids. DNA of the CDR3: TGCAGTGGGTCCGCTAACTATGGCTACACCTTC. Protein product: CSGSANYGYTF.

In regard to this clone: Other DNA sequences in the sample encode the same CDR3. This sequence joins TRBV9 and TRBJ2-6; D is possibly TRBD1 (5 bases). Per germline, CDR1 SGDLS and CDR2 YYNGEE. This CDR3 is 15 amino acids long. V shed 0 bases and J shed 1 base, with 5 bases lying between them. Written as DNA, the CDR3 is TGTGCCAGCAGCGTAGCAGGGTCTGGGGCCAACGTCCTGACTTTC. Its protein is CASSVAGSGANVLTF.

The chain recombines TRBV6-5 with TRBJ2-5, with D maybe TRBD1 (6 bases). The CDR3 is 13 residues long. V was pared by 5 bases and J by 5 bases, with 12 bases between. Germline loops: CDR1 MNHEY, CDR2 SVGAGI. The CDR3 DNA follows: TGTGCCAGCAGTACCAGGGGAAGGGAGACCCAGTACTTC. Protein sequence: CASSTRGRETQYF.

This clone was seen a few times. The chain is built from TRBV7-2 and TRBJ2-7, with no clear D. V lost 1 base to trimming and J lost 4 bases, with 17 bases between them. The CDR3 loop spans 16 amino acids. Germline V lookup: CDR1 SGHTA, CDR2 FQGNSA. The CDR3 nucleotides are TGTGCCAGCAGCTTAGGGTTGGGCAGCAACGGATACGAGCAGTACTTC. Encoded protein: CASSLGLGSNGYEQYF.

The V and J genes are TRBV14 and TRBJ1-2; TRBD1 matches at 8 bases. The CDR3 contains 14 residues. Germline lookup yields CDR1 SGHDN and CDR2 FVKESK. V lost 4 bases and J lost 8; bases outside the gene matches: 9. The CDR3 reads CASSLSDRVGGYTF. The DNA for the CDR3 is TGTGCCAGCAGCCTATCGGACAGGGTTGGCGGCTACACCTTC.

Only one count was recorded for this clone. The genes are TRBV5-4 and TRBJ2-3; D is tentatively TRBD1 or TRBD2 (6 bases each). Germline assignment: CDR1 SGHNT and CDR2 YYREEE (reference sequence). CDR3 length: 16 amino acids. Trimming pared 4 bases from V and 4 bases from J, leaving 19 bases between. This CDR3 reads CASSTGSGALADTQYF. The CDR3 DNA reads as TGTGCCAGCAGCACCGGATCGGGGGCGTTGGCAGATACGCAGTATTTT.

The rearrangement uses TRBV5-6 and TRBJ2-1; 8 nucleotides agree with TRBD2. Germline-derived CDR1 and CDR2 are SGHDT and YYEEEE. V lost 5 bases and J lost 0; bases outside the gene matches: 4. The CDR3 runs to 15 residues. CDR3: CASSTSGRSYNEQFF. The CDR3 nucleotides are TGTGCCAGCAGTACTAGCGGTCGCTCCTACAATGAGCAGTTCTTC. The full variable domain, its missing parts supplied by reference TRBV5-6 and TRBJ2-1, is DAGVTQSPTHLIKTRGQQVTLRCSPKSGHDTVSWYQQALGQGPQFIFQYYEEEERQRGNFPDRFSGHQFPNYSSELNVNALLLGDSALYLCASSTSGRSYNEQFFGPGTRLTVL.

The chain links TRBV19 to TRBJ2-5; D gene unclear. This CDR3 is built from 12 residues. V lost 3 bases to trimming and J lost 3 bases, with 5 bases between them. CDR1 is LNHDA and CDR2 is SQIVND in the germline V gene (reference sequence). CDR3 in amino acids: CASSMAKETQYF. Written as DNA, the CDR3 is TGTGCCAGTAGTATGGCTAAAGAGACCCAGTACTTC.

V gene TRBV19 combines with J gene TRBJ2-1; 9 positions agree with TRBD2. CDR1 and CDR2 (germline): LNHDA, SQIVND (reference sequence). J was trimmed by 6 bases and V by 6 bases; bases with no gene match: 15. This CDR3 comprises 17 residues. Here the CDR3 DNA reads TGTGCCAGTAGGGGTCCCTTCGAGCGGGGGGCCTCCAATGAGCAGTTCTTC. Translation: CASRGPFERGASNEQFF.

The chain recombines TRBV7-2 with TRBJ2-1, with 16 bases matching TRBD2. The V gene end was trimmed by 5 bases and the J gene end by 2 bases; junction bases not matched to a gene: 9. The CDR3 covers 19 residues. CDR1 is SGHTA, CDR2 FQGNSA, per germline. CDR3: CASSKLGTSGRGTYNEQFF. DNA of the CDR3: TGTGCCAGCAGCAAACTCGGGACTAGCGGGAGGGGGACCTACAATGAGCAGTTCTTC.